This entry is about one T cell receptor beta chain. The antigen is unknown. This CDR3 is also generated by other DNA sequences in the sample. The CDR3 contains 13 residues. The V and J ends lost 2 bases and 2 bases respectively, with 7 bases between them. Germline-derived CDR1 and CDR2 are MDHEN and SYDVKM. Using 200 ng DNA, roughly 33,000 T cell genomes, the sorted-subset replicate PCRs were run. Clones were sequenced by immunoSEQ multiplex PCR, and TCRdb holds only the in-frame ones, with some missing. In the table there are about 2 million clones, 90% to 95% of which are singletons. The record originates from a study of shared clonotypes between healthy human individuals. Donors comprised healthy HIV-negative adults lacking recent acute infections or vaccinations. Overall study results and limits: Memory subsets had estimated richness that was generally smaller than that of naive subsets. Shared clonotypes: approximately 5% naive CD4, under 4% naive CD8, about 2.4% memory CD4, more than 0.3% memory CD8.

This chain connects TRBV28 to TRBJ2-7; perhaps TRBD1 as D (6 bases). The sample taken for sequencing was naive CD4+ T cells sorted from blood. Noted subset: CD45RA+ positively selected. The TCR comes from a man aged 18 to 35 in good health. CDR3 nucleotide sequence: TGTGCCAGCAGTTTACCAGGGGCCTACGAGCAGTACTTC. It codes for CASSLPGAYEQYF. The variable domain in full, with the rest retrieved from reference TRBV28 and TRBJ2-7, is DVKVTQSSRYLVKRTGEKVFLECVQDMDHENMFWYRQDPGLGLRLIYFSYDVKMKEKGDIPEGYSVSREKKERFSLILESASTNQTSMYLCASSLPGAYEQYFGPGTRLTVT.